Listed here are 30 T cell receptor beta chains from one sample, sequenced in a study of cytomegalovirus exposure and HLA in healthy donors (dated by TCRdb to 2016 to 2017). The library was built by means of the immunoSEQ multiplex PCR assay. For the multiplex PCR, a mixture combining 60 forward primers for TCR Vbeta segments and 13 reverse primers for TCR Jbeta segments was used. TCRdb holds this immuneACCESS table with in-frame rearrangements only. Some clones are missing; in checked studies, unresolved V genes explain under half, and the rest has no known cause. The sample includes about 130,000 clones, with approximately 68% observed a single time. Less than 2% of the sample lies in the top ten. Sequencing was done on a sample of PBMCs. The receptors were gathered from a man between 25 and 39 years old in good health and CMV-seropositive.

This clone has just a few counts. V usage is TRBV5-8 and J usage is TRBJ1-5; 8 nucleotides agree with TRBD1. The length of the CDR3 is 16 residues. The J segment lost 3 bases and the V segment lost 4 bases, leaving 9 bases of the junction unmatched. Germline lookup yields CDR1 SGHTS and CDR2 YDEGEE. The CDR3 loop reads CASSLYRTGYNQPQHF. The CDR3 DNA reads TGTGCCAGCAGCCTTTACCGGACAGGGTACAATCAGCCCCAGCATTTT. Full variable domain (outside the CDR3, taken from reference TRBV5-8 and TRBJ1-5): EAGVTQSPTHLIKTRGQQATLRCSPISGHTSVYWYQQALGLGLQFLLWYDEGEERNRGNFPPRFSGRQFPNYSSELNVNALELEDSALYLCASSLYRTGYNQPQHFGDGTRLSIL.

The chain is built from TRBV29-1 and TRBJ2-5; 8 positions agree with TRBD2. After removal of 4 bases from V and 5 bases from J, the junction contained 6 bases not matched to a gene. Germline-derived CDR1 and CDR2 are SQVTM and ANQGSEA. The CDR3 runs 13 residues. CDR3 nucleotides: TGCAGCGTTGTTCCTAGCGGGTTGGAGACCCAGTACTTC. It translates to CSVVPSGLETQYF.

The chain couples TRBV7-3 to TRBJ2-7, with a weak D call TRBD2 (5 bases). V lost 6 bases to trimming and J lost 1 base, with 10 bases between them. CDR3 length: 13 amino acids. Germline loops: CDR1 SGHTA, CDR2 FQGTGA. CDR3 in DNA: TGTGCCAGCAGTCGCGGGCCTTCCTACGAGCAGTACTTC. Translating gives CASSRGPSYEQYF.

The chain is built from TRBV28 and TRBJ2-5; D possibly corresponds to TRBD2 (7 bases). CDR3 size: 13 residues. The ends were cut back, 4 bases at V and 6 bases at J, with 12 bases in the middle. Germline V gene sequence: CDR1 MDHEN, CDR2 SYDVKM. DNA for the CDR3: TGTGCCAGCAGTTCGGGGGGCTGGAAGACCCAGTACTTC. It codes for CASSSGGWKTQYF.

This rearrangement joins TRBV27 to TRBJ2-1, with TRBD2 matching 9 bases. The CDR3 has 15 residues. V lost 5 bases and J lost 4; bases outside the gene matches: 6. Germline CDR1 is MNHEY and CDR2 is SMNVEV (reference sequence). The CDR3 reads CASSDSGRGYNEQFF. Here the CDR3 DNA reads TGTGCCAGCAGTGATAGCGGGAGAGGTTACAATGAGCAGTTCTTC.

The chain recombines TRBV7-2 with TRBJ2-3; a weak D match, TRBD2 (6 bases). From germline, CDR1 is SGHTA and CDR2 FQGNSA. V dropped 5 bases and J dropped 8 bases, with 23 bases sitting between them. This CDR3 comprises 16 residues. The CDR3 here is CASSLLLASTGVTQYF. CDR3 in DNA: TGTGCCAGCAGCCTCCTGCTAGCGTCCACGGGCGTTACGCAGTATTTT.

This clone has only one observation. The V call is TRBV4-1, the J call TRBJ2-7, with TRBD1 identical over 9 bases. CDR1 MGHRA and CDR2 YSYEKL come from the germline V gene. The CDR3 sequence is 15 residues long. Trimming took 5 bases from V and 3 from J; bases not matched to a gene: 8. In DNA, the CDR3 is TGCGCCAGCAGCGACAGGGGGATCGGAAACTACGAGCAGTACTTC. This translates into CASSDRGIGNYEQYF.

V gene TRBV7-8 combines with J gene TRBJ2-3; the match to TRBD2 covers 7 bases. Germline V lookup: CDR1 SGHVS, CDR2 FQNEAQ. Losses at the gene ends were 1 base for V and 3 bases for J; bases not matched to a gene: 10. The CDR3 contains 17 residues. The CDR3 sequence: CASSLGLGQGGTDTQYF. CDR3 bases: TGTGCCAGCAGCTTAGGTCTTGGGCAGGGAGGGACAGATACGCAGTATTTT.

The chain carries TRBV20-1 and TRBJ2-3, with D perhaps matching TRBD2 (6 bases). Between the trimmed V and J ends, which lost 3 bases and 12 bases, there was a span of 13 bases. There are 11 residues in the CDR3. Germline V gene sequence: CDR1 DFQATT, CDR2 SNEGSKA (reference sequence). The CDR3 region is CSARGGTFQYF. The CDR3 coding sequence is TGCAGTGCTAGGGGGGGAACTTTTCAGTATTTT.

This sequence joins TRBV27 and TRBJ2-5; TRBD2 might be the D (5 bases). Near its end, the DNA agrees better with TRBJ2-7, so the J call may be wrong. The CDR3 is 11 amino acids. CDR1 and CDR2 from the germline V gene are MNHEY and SMNVEV (reference sequence). CDR3 sequence reads: CASSLGGEQYF. In nucleotides, the CDR3 is TGTGCCAGCAGTTTAGGAGGCGAGCAGTACTTC.

The genes are TRBV25-1 and TRBJ1-2; 10 bases line up with TRBD1. Germline V lookup: CDR1 MGHDK, CDR2 SYGVNS. The CDR3 covers 12 residues. V was clipped by 8 bases and J by 8 bases; unmatched bases: 5. The CDR3 protein is CASLGQGVGYTF. As DNA, the CDR3 is TGTGCCAGCTTAGGACAGGGGGTGGGCTACACCTTC.

This clone has only one observation. The rearrangement links TRBV7-9 to TRBJ1-3; 9 nucleotides align to TRBD1. V lost 2 bases and J lost 4; bases outside the gene matches: 9. The germline V gene has CDR1 SEHNR and CDR2 FQNEAQ (reference sequence). The CDR3 totals 17 residues. CDR3 sequence: CASSLPRTGAKGNTIYF. Written as DNA, the CDR3 is TGTGCCAGCAGCTTACCCCGGACAGGGGCGAAAGGAAACACCATATATTTT.

DNA for the CDR3: TGTGCCAGCAGAAGGGGAATCGGGACACTGAACACCGGGGAGCTGTTTTTT. This gives the protein CASRRGIGTLNTGELFF. The V gene is TRBV21-1, the J gene TRBJ2-2; the DNA was not used to check the table's D call, TRBD1. TRBV21-1 is a pseudogene segment. CDR3 length: 17 residues.

The chain recombines TRBV5-4 with TRBJ1-1; 7 nucleotides align to TRBD1. Unmatched junction bases numbered 5, after V lost 2 bases and J lost 7 bases. This CDR3 region has 13 residues. CDR1 SGHNT and CDR2 YYREEE come from the germline V gene (reference sequence). The CDR3 DNA reads as TGTGCCAGCAGCTTAGACCGGACAGGTGAAGCTTTCTTT. It translates to CASSLDRTGEAFF.

The rearrangement links TRBV7-2 to TRBJ2-5, with D unclear. The germline V gene encodes CDR1 SGHTA and CDR2 FQGNSA. The CDR3 has 13 residues. V gave up 2 bases and J gave up 7 bases, with 11 bases separating them. The CDR3 DNA reads as TGTGCCAGCAGCTTAACCCTAGAAGGGACCCAGTACTTC. Residues: CASSLTLEGTQYF.

This clone was found a few times. CDR3 in amino acids: CASSLVPEQGNQPQHF. The CDR3 DNA reads TGTGCCAGCAGTTTGGTTCCGGAACAGGGCAATCAGCCCCAGCATTTT. The chain recombines TRBV27 with TRBJ1-5; D might be TRBD1 (5 bases). V was pared by 3 bases and J by 2 bases, with 14 bases between. The CDR3 runs to 16 residues. Germline V lookup: CDR1 MNHEY, CDR2 SMNVEV (reference sequence).

This clone appeared a few times. The chain employs TRBV2 and TRBJ1-5, with D unresolved. The germline V and J ends were trimmed by 9 bases and 1 base, with 10 bases remaining between them. Germline V gene lookup returns CDR1 SNHLY and CDR2 FYNNEI. The CDR3 is made up of 13 amino acids. The CDR3: CASKTESNQPQHF. The CDR3 coding sequence is TGTGCCAGTAAAACGGAGAGCAATCAGCCCCAGCATTTT.

The J gene is TRBJ2-5, the V gene TRBV5-1; possibly TRBD1 for D (5 bases). Germline-derived CDR1 and CDR2 are SGHRS and YFSETQ. Trimming removed 0 bases from V and 10 bases from J, with 13 bases in between. The CDR3 is made up of 13 amino acids. In DNA, the CDR3 is TGCGCCAGCAGCTTGGCCGGCAGGGCTGTCCAGTACTTC. It encodes CASSLAGRAVQYF.

The chain recombines TRBV5-1 with TRBJ2-5, with 7 nucleotides matching TRBD1. This CDR3 has 16 amino acids. After removal of 3 bases from V and 3 bases from J, the junction contained 11 bases not matched to a gene. Germline V gene sequence: CDR1 SGHRS, CDR2 YFSETQ. Here the CDR3 reads CASSSIDRVGEETQYF. As DNA, the CDR3 is TGCGCCAGCAGCTCTATCGACAGGGTCGGGGAAGAGACCCAGTACTTC.

The chain uses TRBV6-1 and TRBJ1-1; 10 nucleotides agree with TRBD1. The junction had 10 bases not matched to a gene; V was cut back by 6 bases and J by 9 bases. The CDR3 sequence is 14 residues long. From germline, CDR1 is MNHNS and CDR2 SASEGT. In nucleotides, the CDR3 is TGTGCCAGCAGCGCGACAGGGGGCTCTCCGAAAGCTTTCTTT. Protein sequence: CASSATGGSPKAFF.

This chain joins TRBV2 and TRBJ2-3; 7 nucleotides align to TRBD2. Germline CDR1 is SNHLY and CDR2 is FYNNEI. This CDR3 region has 18 residues. Trimming at V came to 8 bases and at J to 1 base, leaving 18 bases not matched to a gene. This CDR3 is CASSFSGGRGIGTDTQYF. In DNA form, the CDR3 reads TGTGCCAGCTCCTTCTCTGGAGGGCGGGGGATCGGCACAGATACGCAGTATTTT.

This chain joins TRBV7-9 and TRBJ2-6; D possibly corresponds to TRBD2 (6 bases). V shed 8 bases and J shed 0 bases, with 17 bases lying between them. This CDR3 has 17 amino acids. The germline V gene encodes CDR1 SEHNR and CDR2 FQNEAQ (reference sequence). The CDR3 is CASLGGTGVSGANVLTF. The CDR3 nucleotides are TGTGCCAGCCTAGGAGGGACGGGAGTCTCTGGGGCCAACGTCCTGACTTTC.

The chain couples TRBV28 to TRBJ2-7; D perhaps matches TRBD1 (5 bases). This CDR3 region has 12 residues. The germline V gene encodes CDR1 MDHEN and CDR2 SYDVKM. The ends were cut back, 6 bases at V and 4 bases at J, with 10 bases in the middle. CDR3 in DNA: TGTGCCAGCAGCCAAGGGGCGTACGAGCAGTACTTC. Amino acid sequence: CASSQGAYEQYF.

The CDR3 DNA sequence: TGCAGTGCGCCGAACGGGGATACGCAGTATTTT. Protein sequence: CSAPNGDTQYF. The chain uses TRBV20-1 and TRBJ2-3; no clear D. The germline gives CDR1 DFQATT, CDR2 SNEGSKA (reference sequence). V was shortened by 6 bases and J by 6 bases, with 10 bases between the two germline ends. The CDR3 runs to 11 residues.

This chain connects TRBV19 to TRBJ2-3; 11 nucleotides match TRBD1. This CDR3 is built from 15 residues. The V and J ends lost 4 bases and 6 bases, in that order; junction bases with no gene match: 6. Germline-derived CDR1 and CDR2 are LNHDA and SQIVND (reference sequence). Here the CDR3 DNA reads TGTGCCAGTAGTAGGAGGACAGGGGGCGCGGATACGCAGTATTTT. This sequence encodes CASSRRTGGADTQYF.

The chain recombines TRBV5-1 with TRBJ2-4, with 10 positions matching TRBD2. V trimming: 4 bases; J trimming: 5 bases; junction bases outside the gene matches: 9. This CDR3 comprises 16 residues. Germline V gives CDR1 SGHRS, CDR2 YFSETQ. This chain's CDR3 is CASSVLAGAVQNIQYF. The CDR3 nucleotides read TGCGCCAGCAGCGTCCTAGCGGGAGCGGTCCAAAACATTCAGTACTTC. Full variable domain (missing parts from reference TRBV5-1 and TRBJ2-4): KAGVTQTPRYLIKTRGQQVTLSCSPISGHRSVSWYQQTPGQGLQFLFEYFSETQRNKGNFPGRFSGRQFSNSRSEMNVSTLELGDSALYLCASSVLAGAVQNIQYFGAGTRLSVL.

The table lists this clone with a count of one. The genes are TRBV4-2 and TRBJ2-6; possible D gene TRBD1, 6 bases. The CDR3 runs to 15 residues. Germline CDR1 and CDR2: LGHNA and YNFKEQ. Trimming took off 7 bases at V and 3 bases at J, with 13 bases between the two ends. The CDR3 DNA reads as TGTGCCAGCAAAAACAGGGTTAATGGGGCCAACGTCCTGACTTTC. Amino acid sequence: CASKNRVNGANVLTF.

The V and J genes are TRBV7-2 and TRBJ2-1, with a possible D match to TRBD1 (6 bases). In germline, CDR1 is SGHTA, CDR2 FQGNSA. V dropped 3 bases and J dropped 1 base, with 10 bases sitting between them. The CDR3 covers 15 residues. This CDR3 reads CASSFTGSSYNEQFF. The DNA for the CDR3 is TGTGCCAGCAGCTTTACAGGGAGTTCCTACAATGAGCAGTTCTTC.

This clone appeared a few times. CDR3 sequence: CSVGITIGGEQFF. The DNA for the CDR3 is TGCAGCGTTGGGATAACAATCGGGGGTGAGCAGTTCTTC. The rearrangement links TRBV29-1 to TRBJ2-1; D perhaps matches TRBD2 (6 bases). Germline loops: CDR1 SQVTM, CDR2 ANQGSEA. V was clipped by 4 bases and J by 9 bases, with 16 bases between them. The CDR3 is 13 amino acids.

The V gene is TRBV2, the J gene TRBJ1-2; 8 bases are shared with TRBD1. CDR1 and CDR2 from the germline V gene are SNHLY and FYNNEI. V was clipped by 5 bases and J by 6 bases; unmatched bases: 11. CDR3 size: 15 residues. DNA for the CDR3: TGTGCCAGCAGTATAGATTTCACAGGGGGAGATGGCTACACCTTC. This sequence encodes CASSIDFTGGDGYTF.